This TCR beta chain was sequenced for a study of blood T cell repertoires in COVID-19. On the study more broadly: Some COVID-19 samples were acute and others convalescent; all came from the United States, Italy and Spain. Sources were T cells, B-cell-depleted T cells, or PBMCs; the material itself was cDNA or gDNA.

Per the study methods: Estimation of nucleated cell counts relied on the amplification of reference gene primers. Using immunoSEQ multiplex PCR, the repertoire was profiled, and TCRdb retains in-frame clones only, with some absent. V and J calls and clone size come straight from that table; D and trimming were deduced from the DNA. The sample includes approximately 100,000 clones, around four fifths of them seen just once. V lost 5 bases, J lost 1 base, and 20 bases lay in between. There are 17 residues in the CDR3. Germline assignment: CDR1 LNHDA and CDR2 SQIVND (reference sequence). In its sample, this clone was seen many times.

This chain uses TRBV19 with TRBJ1-1; D is ambiguous. The sample comprised peripheral blood. The sequence was collected from a man in his 60s with acute or convalescent COVID-19. CDR3 amino acids: CASSPGLSRSSNTEAFF. The CDR3 nucleotides read TGTGCCAGTAGTCCCGGACTCTCTCGGTCCTCGAACACTGAAGCTTTCTTT.